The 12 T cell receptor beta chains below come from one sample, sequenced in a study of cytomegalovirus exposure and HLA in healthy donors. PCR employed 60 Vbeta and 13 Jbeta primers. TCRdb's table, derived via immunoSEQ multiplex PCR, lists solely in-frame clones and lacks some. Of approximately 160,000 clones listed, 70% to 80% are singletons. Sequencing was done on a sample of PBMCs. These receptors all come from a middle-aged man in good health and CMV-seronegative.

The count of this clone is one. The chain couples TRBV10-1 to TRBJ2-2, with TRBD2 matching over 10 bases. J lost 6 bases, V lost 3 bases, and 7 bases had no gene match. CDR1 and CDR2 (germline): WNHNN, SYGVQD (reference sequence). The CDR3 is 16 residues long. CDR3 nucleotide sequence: TGCGCCAGCAGTGATGCGGGACTAGCGCGCCCCGGGGAGCTGTTTTTT. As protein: CASSDAGLARPGELFF.

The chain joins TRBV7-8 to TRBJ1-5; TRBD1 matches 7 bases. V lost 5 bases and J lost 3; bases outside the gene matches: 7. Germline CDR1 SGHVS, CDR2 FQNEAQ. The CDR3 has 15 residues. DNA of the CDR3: TGTGCCAGCAGCCCACAGGGGCATAACAATCAGCCCCAGCATTTT. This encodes CASSPQGHNNQPQHF.

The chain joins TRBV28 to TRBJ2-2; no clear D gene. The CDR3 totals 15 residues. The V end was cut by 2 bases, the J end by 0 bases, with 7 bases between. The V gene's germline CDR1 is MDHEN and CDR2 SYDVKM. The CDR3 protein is CASSLIRPNTGELFF. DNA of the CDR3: TGTGCCAGCAGTTTAATCCGTCCGAACACCGGGGAGCTGTTTTTT.

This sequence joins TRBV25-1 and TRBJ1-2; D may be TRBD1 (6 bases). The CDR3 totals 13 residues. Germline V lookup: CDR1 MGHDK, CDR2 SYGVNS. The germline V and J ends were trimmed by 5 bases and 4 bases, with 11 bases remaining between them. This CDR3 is CASSPGRGYGYTF. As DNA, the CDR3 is TGTGCCAGCAGTCCCGGCAGGGGCTATGGCTACACCTTC.

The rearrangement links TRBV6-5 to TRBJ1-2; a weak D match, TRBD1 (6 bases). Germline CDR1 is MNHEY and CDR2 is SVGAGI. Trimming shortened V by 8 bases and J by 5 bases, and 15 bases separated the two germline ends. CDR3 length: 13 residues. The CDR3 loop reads CASGDRMGYGYTF. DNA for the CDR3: TGTGCCAGCGGTGACAGGATGGGGTATGGCTACACCTTC.

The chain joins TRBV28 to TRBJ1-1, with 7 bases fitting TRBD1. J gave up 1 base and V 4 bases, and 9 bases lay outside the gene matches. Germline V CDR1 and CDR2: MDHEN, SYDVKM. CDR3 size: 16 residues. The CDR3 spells CASSSIPGQTNTEAFF. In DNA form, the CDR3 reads TGTGCCAGCAGTTCAATTCCGGGACAGACGAACACTGAAGCTTTCTTT.

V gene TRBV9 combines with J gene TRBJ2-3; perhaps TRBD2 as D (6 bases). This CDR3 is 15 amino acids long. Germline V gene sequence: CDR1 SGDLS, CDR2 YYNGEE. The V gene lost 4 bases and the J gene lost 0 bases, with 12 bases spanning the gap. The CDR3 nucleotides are TGTGCCAGCAGCTGGAGGGCGGGGAGCACAGATACGCAGTATTTT. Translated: CASSWRAGSTDTQYF.

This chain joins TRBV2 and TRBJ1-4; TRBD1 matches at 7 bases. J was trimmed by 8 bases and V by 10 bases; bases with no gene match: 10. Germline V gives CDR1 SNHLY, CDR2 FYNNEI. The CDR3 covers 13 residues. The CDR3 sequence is CAISRGMEEKLFF. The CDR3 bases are TGTGCCATCAGCAGGGGGATGGAAGAAAAACTGTTTTTT.

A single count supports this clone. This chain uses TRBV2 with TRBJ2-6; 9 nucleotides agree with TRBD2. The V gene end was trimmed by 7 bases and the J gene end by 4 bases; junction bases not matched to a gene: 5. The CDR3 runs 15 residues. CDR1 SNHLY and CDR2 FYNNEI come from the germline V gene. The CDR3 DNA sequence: TGTGCCAGCAAGGAGCGGGAGGTCGGGGCCAACGTCCTGACTTTC. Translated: CASKEREVGANVLTF.

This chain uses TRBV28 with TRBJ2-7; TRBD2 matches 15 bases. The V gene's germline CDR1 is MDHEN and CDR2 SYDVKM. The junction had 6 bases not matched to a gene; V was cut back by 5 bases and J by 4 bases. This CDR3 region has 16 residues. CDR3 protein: CASSGTGLAGGYEQYF. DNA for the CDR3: TGTGCCAGCAGTGGGACGGGACTAGCGGGAGGATACGAGCAGTACTTC. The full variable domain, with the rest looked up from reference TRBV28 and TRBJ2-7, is DVKVTQSSRYLVKRTGEKVFLECVQDMDHENMFWYRQDPGLGLRLIYFSYDVKMKEKGDIPEGYSVSREKKERFSLILESASTNQTSMYLCASSGTGLAGGYEQYFGPGTRLTVT.

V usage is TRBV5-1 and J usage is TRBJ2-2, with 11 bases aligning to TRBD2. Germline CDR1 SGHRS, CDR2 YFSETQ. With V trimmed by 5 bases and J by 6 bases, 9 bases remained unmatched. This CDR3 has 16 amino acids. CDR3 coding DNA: TGCGCCAGCAGGAGGCAAGGACTAGCGGGCCCCGGGGAGCTGTTTTTT. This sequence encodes CASRRQGLAGPGELFF. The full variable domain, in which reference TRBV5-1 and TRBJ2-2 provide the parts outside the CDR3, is KAGVTQTPRYLIKTRGQQVTLSCSPISGHRSVSWYQQTPGQGLQFLFEYFSETQRNKGNFPGRFSGRQFSNSRSEMNVSTLELGDSALYLCASRRQGLAGPGELFFGEGSRLTVL.

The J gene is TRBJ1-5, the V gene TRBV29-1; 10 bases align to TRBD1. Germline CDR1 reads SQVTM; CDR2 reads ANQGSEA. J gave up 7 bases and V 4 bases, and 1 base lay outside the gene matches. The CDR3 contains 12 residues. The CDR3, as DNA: TGCAGCGTTGTGACAGGGGGCCAGCCCCAGCATTTT. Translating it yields CSVVTGGQPQHF. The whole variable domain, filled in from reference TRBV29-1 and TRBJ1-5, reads SAVISQKPSRDICQRGTSLTIQCQVDSQVTMMFWYRQQPGQSLTLIATANQGSEATYESGFVIDKFPISRPNLTFSTLTVSNMSPEDSSIYLCSVVTGGQPQHFGDGTRLSIL.